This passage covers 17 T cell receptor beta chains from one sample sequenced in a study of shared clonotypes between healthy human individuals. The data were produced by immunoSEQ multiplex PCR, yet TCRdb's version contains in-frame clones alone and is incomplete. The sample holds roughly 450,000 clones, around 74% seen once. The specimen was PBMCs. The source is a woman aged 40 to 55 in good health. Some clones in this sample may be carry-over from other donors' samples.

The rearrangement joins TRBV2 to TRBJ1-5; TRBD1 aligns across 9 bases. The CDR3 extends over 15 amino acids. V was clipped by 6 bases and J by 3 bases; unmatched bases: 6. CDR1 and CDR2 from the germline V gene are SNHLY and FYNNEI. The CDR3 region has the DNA TGTGCCAGCAGGAGGGACAGGGAACCCAATCAGCCCCAGCATTTT. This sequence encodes CASRRDREPNQPQHF. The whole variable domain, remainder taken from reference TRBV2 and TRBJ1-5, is EPEVTQTPSHQVTQMGQEVILRCVPISNHLYFYWYRQILGQKVEFLVSFYNNEISEKSEIFDDQFSVERPDGSNFTLKIRSTKLEDSAMYFCASRRDREPNQPQHFGDGTRLSIL.

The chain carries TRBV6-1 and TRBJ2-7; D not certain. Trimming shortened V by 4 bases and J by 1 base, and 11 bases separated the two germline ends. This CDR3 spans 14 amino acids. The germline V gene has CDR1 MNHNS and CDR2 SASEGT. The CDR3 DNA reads TGTGCCAGCAGTGCCGACTCTGATTCCTACGAGCAGTACTTC. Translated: CASSADSDSYEQYF.

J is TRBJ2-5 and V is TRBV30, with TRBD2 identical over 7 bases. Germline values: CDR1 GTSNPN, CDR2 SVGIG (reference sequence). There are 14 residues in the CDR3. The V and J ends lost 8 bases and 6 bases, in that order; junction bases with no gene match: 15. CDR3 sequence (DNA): TGTGCCGGAACGACCTCTCGCGGGAGTAAGACCCAGTACTTC. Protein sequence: CAGTTSRGSKTQYF.

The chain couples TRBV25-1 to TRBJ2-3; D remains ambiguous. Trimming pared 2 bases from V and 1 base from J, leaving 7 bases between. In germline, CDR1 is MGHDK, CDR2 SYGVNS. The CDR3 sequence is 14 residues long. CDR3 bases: TGTGCCAGCAGTGAAGAGGTCGGCACAGATACGCAGTATTTT. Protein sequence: CASSEEVGTDTQYF.

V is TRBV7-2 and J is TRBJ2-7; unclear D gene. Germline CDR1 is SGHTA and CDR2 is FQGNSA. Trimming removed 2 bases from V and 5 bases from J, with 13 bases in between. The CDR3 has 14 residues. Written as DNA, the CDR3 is TGTGCCAGCAGCTTACACAGCTCTGCAAACGAGCAGTACTTC. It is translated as CASSLHSSANEQYF.

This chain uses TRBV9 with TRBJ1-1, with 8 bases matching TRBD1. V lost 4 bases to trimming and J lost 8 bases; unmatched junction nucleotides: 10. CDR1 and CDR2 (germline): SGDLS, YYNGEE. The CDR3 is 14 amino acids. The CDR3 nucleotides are TGTGCCAGCAGCCGACAGGGGATGGGGACCGAAGCTTTCTTT. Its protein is CASSRQGMGTEAFF.

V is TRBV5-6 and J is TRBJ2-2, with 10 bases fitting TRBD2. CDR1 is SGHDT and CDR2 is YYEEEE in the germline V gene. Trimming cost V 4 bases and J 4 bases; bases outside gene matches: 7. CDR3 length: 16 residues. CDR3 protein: CASSRIAGGGTGELFF. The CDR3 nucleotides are TGTGCCAGCAGCCGTATAGCGGGAGGTGGCACCGGGGAGCTGTTTTTT.

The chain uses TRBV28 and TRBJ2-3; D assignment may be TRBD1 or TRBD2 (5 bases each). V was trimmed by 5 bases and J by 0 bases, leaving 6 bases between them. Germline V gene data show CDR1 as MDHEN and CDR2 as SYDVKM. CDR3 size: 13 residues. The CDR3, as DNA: TGTGCCAGCAGTGGGGACAGCACAGATACGCAGTATTTT. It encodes CASSGDSTDTQYF.

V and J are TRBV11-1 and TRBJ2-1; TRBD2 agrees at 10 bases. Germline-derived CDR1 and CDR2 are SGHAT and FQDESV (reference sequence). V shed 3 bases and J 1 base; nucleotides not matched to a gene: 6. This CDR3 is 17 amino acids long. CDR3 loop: CASSFLWTSGSYNEQFF. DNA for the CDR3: TGTGCCAGCAGCTTCCTGTGGACTAGCGGATCCTACAATGAGCAGTTCTTC.

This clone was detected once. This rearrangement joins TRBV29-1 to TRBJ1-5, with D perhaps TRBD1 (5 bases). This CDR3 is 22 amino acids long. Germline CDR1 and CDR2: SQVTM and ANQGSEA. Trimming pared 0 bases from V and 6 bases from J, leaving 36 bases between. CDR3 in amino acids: CSVEEGDGGNNYEAFGSQPQHF. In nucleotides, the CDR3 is TGCAGCGTTGAAGAAGGGGACGGAGGGAACAATTACGAAGCCTTCGGGTCTCAGCCCCAGCATTTT.

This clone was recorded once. CDR3 residues: CASSRTGTGGLETQYF. CDR3 bases: TGTGCCAGCAGCAGGACCGGGACAGGGGGCCTGGAGACCCAGTACTTC. The gene calls are TRBV6-4 and TRBJ2-5; 12 bases align to TRBD1. Unmatched junction bases numbered 10, after V lost 6 bases and J lost 5 bases. CDR1 and CDR2 (germline): MRHNA, SNTAGT. The CDR3 sequence is 16 residues long.

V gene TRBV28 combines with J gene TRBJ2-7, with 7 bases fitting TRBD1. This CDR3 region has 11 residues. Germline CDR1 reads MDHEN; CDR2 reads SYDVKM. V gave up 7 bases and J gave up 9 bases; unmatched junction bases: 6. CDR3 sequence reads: CASIRGGGQYF. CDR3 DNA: TGTGCCAGCATTAGAGGGGGCGGGCAGTACTTC.

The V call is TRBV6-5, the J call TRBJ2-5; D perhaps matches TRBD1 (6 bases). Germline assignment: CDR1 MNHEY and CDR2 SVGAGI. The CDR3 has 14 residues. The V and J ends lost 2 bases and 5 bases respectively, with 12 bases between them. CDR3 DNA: TGTGCCAGCAGTTACGCAGGGGTGGGTGAGACCCAGTACTTC. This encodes CASSYAGVGETQYF.

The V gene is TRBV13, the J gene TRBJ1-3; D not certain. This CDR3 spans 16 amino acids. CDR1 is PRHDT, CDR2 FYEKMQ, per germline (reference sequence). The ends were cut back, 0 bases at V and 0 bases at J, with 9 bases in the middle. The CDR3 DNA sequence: TGTGCCAGCAGCTTAGGAGGCACCAACTCTGGAAACACCATATATTTT. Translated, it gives CASSLGGTNSGNTIYF.

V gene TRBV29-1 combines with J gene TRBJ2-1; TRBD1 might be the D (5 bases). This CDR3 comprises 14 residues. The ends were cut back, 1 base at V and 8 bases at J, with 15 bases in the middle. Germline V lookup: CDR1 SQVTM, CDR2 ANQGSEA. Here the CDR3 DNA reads TGCAGCGTTGAAGGGGTTTCAGGGTGGGATGAGCAGTTCTTC. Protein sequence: CSVEGVSGWDEQFF.

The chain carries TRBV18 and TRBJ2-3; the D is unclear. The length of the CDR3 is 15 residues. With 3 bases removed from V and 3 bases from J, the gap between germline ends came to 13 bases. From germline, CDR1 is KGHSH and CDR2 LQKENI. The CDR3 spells CASSPTASGTDTQYF. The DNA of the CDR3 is TGTGCCAGCTCACCCACGGCCTCAGGAACAGATACGCAGTATTTT.

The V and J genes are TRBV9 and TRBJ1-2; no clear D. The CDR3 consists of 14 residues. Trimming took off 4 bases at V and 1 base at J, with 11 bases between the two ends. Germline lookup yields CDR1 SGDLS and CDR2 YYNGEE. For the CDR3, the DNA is TGTGCCAGCAGCCCCCGCCGGAATAACTATGGCTACACCTTC. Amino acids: CASSPRRNNYGYTF.